The clone carrying this T cell receptor beta chain was observed once. Germline V gene data show CDR1 as MDHEN and CDR2 as SYDVKM. The CDR3 length is 14 residues. J was trimmed by 8 bases and V by 3 bases; bases with no gene match: 9. Per the original methods: Estimates of nucleated cell counts were drawn from the amplification of reference gene primers. Assay: immunoSEQ multiplex PCR; the TCRdb copy retains only in-frame clones and omits some. V and J calls and clone size are as listed in that table; D and trimming were resolved from the DNA. The data hold some 320,000 clones, with roughly 86% observed a single time. These data belong to a study of blood T cell repertoires in COVID-19. The wider study: The origin of the acute and convalescent COVID-19 samples was the United States, Italy and Spain.

A PCR-confirmed or clinician-diagnosed COVID-19 case had contacted exposed participants within 2 weeks of entry. Sequenced sample: PBMCs or T cells enriched from blood (not recorded which). The sequence derives from a woman aged 45-60 years who had been exposed to COVID-19. The rearrangement uses TRBV28 and TRBJ1-2, with 7 bases matching TRBD1. CDR3 nucleotides: TGTGCCAGCAGTTTTACGAGGGGGCTAGGGGGCTACACCTTC. Its translation is CASSFTRGLGGYTF.